Here is one TCR beta chain with its context. These data originate in a study of T cell clonotyping in hematopoietic cell transplantation. The table came from immunoSEQ multiplex PCR; TCRdb's copy has only in-frame clones and leaves some out. Here the sample spans 25,000 to 30,000 clones, more than 70% being singletons. The time point denotes: recipient sample about 28 days before transplant, after cytoreduction. V gave up 2 bases and J gave up 1 base; unmatched junction bases: 6. This CDR3 is 18 amino acids long. The chain uses TRBV6-7 and TRBJ2-6; 9 bases line up with TRBD1. TRBV6-7 belongs to the ORF category, with a function that is uncertain. The starting material was peripheral blood mononuclear cells, obtained before stem cell transplant. The sequence was collected from a man in his forties or fifties with acute myeloid leukemia. Some clones in this sample may be carry-over from other donors' samples. The CDR3 DNA reads as TGTGCCAGCAGTTACCGAGGGGACAGGGAGTCTGGGGCCAACGTCCTGACTTTC. It yields the protein CASSYRGDRESGANVLTF.